The clone carrying this T cell receptor (beta chain) was seen repeatedly, ten times or more. Its antigen is still unknown. V lost 2 bases to trimming and J lost 5 bases; unmatched junction nucleotides: 5. Germline V gene data show CDR1 as SGHRS and CDR2 as YFSETQ. The CDR3 covers 16 residues. The data originate from a study of neurological immune-mediated disorders. Synthesis of cDNA was accomplished via 5'RACE employing 10-nucleotide random UMIs. Every sequencing run generated in excess of 180 million TCR-beta sequences. These sequences covered 15-18 subjects. TCRdb re-derived calls from the 5' RACE reads in MiXCR, one entry per CDR3 protein. The sample includes 80,000 to 95,000 distinct CDR3 sequences, roughly 3.5% of them seen just once. Whole-study results and caveats: Multiple sclerosis patients had less TCR clonal expansion than even healthy controls, unlike HTLV-1-associated myelopathy.

The V call is TRBV5-1, the J call TRBJ1-5, with 12 bases aligning to TRBD1. The sequenced material came from PBMCs. The TCR originated in a woman in her fifties or sixties with multiple sclerosis. DNA for the CDR3: TGCGCCAGCAGCTTAGGCGGGACAGGGGGCTATCAGCCCCAGCATTTT. This codes for CASSLGGTGGYQPQHF.